One TCR beta chain is described in this entry. The antigen is unknown. The CDR3 covers 13 residues. Germline V gives CDR1 MNHEY, CDR2 SVGAGI. The ends were cut back, 0 bases at V and 3 bases at J, with 6 bases in the middle. Sequencing used immunoSEQ multiplex PCR; TCRdb keeps in-frame clones, though not all of them. The table shows fewer than 3,000 clones, with around 75% occurring only once. Described time point: cycle 4 day 1 (C4D1), after less than 7 weeks of nivolumab. In every patient, relapse followed autologous stem cell transplantation, while exposure to brentuximab vedotin differed. After thawing, PBMCs were subjected to magnetic negative selection to isolate CD8+ T cells. This entry comes from a study of PD-1 blockade in classical Hodgkin lymphoma. Notes on the study in general: By C4D1, CD4+ diversity increased significantly, especially in complete responders.

The clonotype comes from a human donor with classical Hodgkin lymphoma. The V gene is TRBV6-5, the J gene TRBJ2-7; D uncertain. The material sequenced was CD8+ T cells from blood, taken before the fourth cycle of nivolumab. Here the CDR3 DNA reads TGTGCCAGCAGTTACTCGTTCGACTACGAGCAGTACTTC. Translation: CASSYSFDYEQYF.